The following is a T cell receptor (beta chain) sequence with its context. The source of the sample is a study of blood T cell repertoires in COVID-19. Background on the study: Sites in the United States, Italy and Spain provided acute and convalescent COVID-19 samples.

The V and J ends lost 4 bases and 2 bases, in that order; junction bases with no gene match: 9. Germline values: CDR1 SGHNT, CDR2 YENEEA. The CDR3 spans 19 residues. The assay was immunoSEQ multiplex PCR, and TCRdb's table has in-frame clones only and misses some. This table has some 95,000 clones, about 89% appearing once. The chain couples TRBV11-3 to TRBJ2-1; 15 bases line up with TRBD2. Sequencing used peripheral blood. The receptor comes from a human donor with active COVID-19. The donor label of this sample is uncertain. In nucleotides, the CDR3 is TGTGCCAGCAGCTCATCCGGACTAGCGGGGGGGTACGCCTACAATGAGCAGTTCTTC. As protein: CASSSSGLAGGYAYNEQFF. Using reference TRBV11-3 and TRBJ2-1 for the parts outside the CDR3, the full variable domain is EAGVVQSPRYKIIEKKQPVAFWCNPISGHNTLYWYLQNLGQGPELLIRYENEEAVDDSQLPKDRFSAERLKGVDSTLKIQPAELGDSAVYLCASSSSGLAGGYAYNEQFFGPGTRLTVL.